Described below is a single T cell receptor beta chain sequence and its context. As yet, its antigen is unknown. The record originates from a study of post-analysis software for immune sequencing data. Study-level information: Relapsing-remitting, secondary progressive and progressive-relapsing forms of multiple sclerosis all featured among disease courses.

Study-level results: Multiple sclerosis patients showed significantly lower normalized Chao1 diversity than controls did. The authors found that F measure strongly co-clustered same-batch samples. Patients used several TRBV segments, including TRBV5-6, TRBV5-1 and TRBV20-1, more often than controls.

Researchers reported that TCR beta cDNA libraries carried unique molecular identifiers. Hundreds of thousands of cDNA molecules came from around 1 to 10 million T cells. A single record per CDR3 protein comes from TCRdb applying MiXCR to the PCR reads. In the table there are 750,000 to 950,000 distinct CDR3 sequences, approximately 53% of which are singletons. This CDR3 comprises 13 residues. Germline V gene sequence: CDR1 SQVTM, CDR2 ANQGSEA. Trimming took 2 bases from V and 5 from J, leaving 12 bases between them. The chain carries TRBV29-1 and TRBJ1-2; maybe TRBD1 (6 bases). The receptor was derived from a girl aged 10 to 17 with multiple sclerosis. Material for sequencing was blood. CDR3: CSVEPQGIYGYTF. DNA for the CDR3: TGCAGCGTTGAACCCCAGGGGATTTATGGCTACACCTTC.